Below, 25 T cell receptor beta chains from the same sample are listed, as sequenced in a study of blood T cell repertoires in COVID-19. The assay was immunoSEQ multiplex PCR, and TCRdb's table has in-frame clones only and misses some. The data contain 60,000 to 65,000 clones, roughly three quarters of them singletons. Material for sequencing was peripheral blood. The source is a woman older than 75 with active or convalescent COVID-19.

The J gene is TRBJ2-3, the V gene TRBV3-1 (or the pseudogene TRBV3-2); TRBD2 matches at 9 bases. The trim removed 6 bases at V and 3 bases at J, leaving 7 bases unmatched. CDR3 length: 15 amino acids. Per germline, CDR1 LGHDT and CDR2 YNNKEL (reference sequence). The CDR3 DNA sequence: TGTGCCAGCAGTCGAGCGGGGGGATCGACAGATACGCAGTATTTT. Protein: CASSRAGGSTDTQYF.

The CDR3 protein is CASSRASNYGYTF. CDR3 nucleotide sequence: TGCGCCAGCAGCCGCGCCTCTAACTATGGCTACACCTTC. This sequence joins TRBV4-1 and TRBJ1-2; no firm D call. The length of the CDR3 is 13 residues. CDR1 is MGHRA and CDR2 is YSYEKL in the germline V gene. The ends were cut back, 4 bases at V and 0 bases at J, with 6 bases in the middle.

The V call is TRBV29-1, the J call TRBJ1-1, with D possibly being TRBD1 (5 bases). V shed 4 bases and J shed 5 bases, with 14 bases lying between them. The CDR3 spans 13 residues. Per the germline V gene, CDR1 is SQVTM and CDR2 is ANQGSEA. This CDR3 reads CSVGGRGWTEAFF. Here the CDR3 DNA reads TGCAGCGTTGGGGGAAGGGGTTGGACTGAAGCTTTCTTT.

The genes are TRBV19 and TRBJ1-5; 9 bases agree with TRBD1. The germline CDR1 and CDR2 sequences are LNHDA and SQIVND (reference sequence). V trimming: 5 bases; J trimming: 6 bases; junction bases outside the gene matches: 8. The CDR3 totals 15 residues. The CDR3 bases are TGTGCCAGTAGTTCGGACAGGGGTACGGTTCAGCCCCAGCATTTT. Protein: CASSSDRGTVQPQHF.

The gene calls are TRBV18 and TRBJ2-7; TRBD1 agrees at 9 bases. This CDR3 is built from 15 residues. V lost 3 bases and J lost 1; bases outside the gene matches: 4. Looked up from germline, CDR1 is KGHSH and CDR2 is LQKENI. CDR3 nucleotide sequence: TGTGCCAGCTCACCGGGACAGGGATGGTCCTACGAGCAGTACTTC. It specifies CASSPGQGWSYEQYF. The full variable domain, its missing parts supplied by reference TRBV18 and TRBJ2-7, is NAGVMQNPRHLVRRRGQEARLRCSPMKGHSHVYWYRQLPEEGLKFMVYLQKENIIDESGMPKERFSAEFPKEGPSILRIQQVVRGDSAAYFCASSPGQGWSYEQYFGPGTRLTVT.

The gene calls are TRBV6-5 and TRBJ1-5; no reliable D call. The CDR3 has 13 residues. The germline V and J ends were trimmed by 2 bases and 7 bases, with 9 bases remaining between them. Germline V gives CDR1 MNHEY, CDR2 SVGAGI. This chain's CDR3 is CASSYISGQPQHF. The CDR3, as DNA: TGTGCCAGCAGTTACATCTCGGGGCAGCCCCAGCATTTT.

The chain has TRBV18 and TRBJ2-3; D is uncertain. V dropped 5 bases and J dropped 5 bases, with 11 bases sitting between them. This CDR3 region has 13 residues. Per germline, CDR1 KGHSH and CDR2 LQKENI. The CDR3 DNA reads TGTGCCAGCTCAGAGCCCGTTGTAGATACGCAGTATTTT. It yields the protein CASSEPVVDTQYF.

V usage is TRBV5-5 and J usage is TRBJ1-4; a possible D gene is TRBD1 (6 bases). Germline-derived CDR1 and CDR2 are SGHKS and YYEKEE (reference sequence). CDR3 length equals 16 residues. Trimming removed 3 bases at V and 6 bases at J, with 18 bases between. CDR3 amino acids: CASSWITGKGDEKLFF. Here the CDR3 DNA reads TGTGCCAGCAGCTGGATCACAGGGAAAGGGGATGAAAAACTGTTTTTT.

This clone was seen a single time. The chain joins TRBV2 to TRBJ2-2, with a possible D match to TRBD1 (5 bases). The CDR3 totals 14 residues. The V end lost 7 bases, the J end lost 1 base, and 10 bases lay between the germline ends. Looked up from germline, CDR1 is SNHLY and CDR2 is FYNNEI. The CDR3 sequence is CASTSTENTGELFF. The DNA for the CDR3 is TGTGCCAGCACCTCGACAGAGAACACCGGGGAGCTGTTTTTT.

This chain links TRBV5-1 with TRBJ2-2, with 9 bases that match TRBD2. The V and J ends lost 6 bases and 4 bases, in that order; junction bases with no gene match: 10. This CDR3 has 16 amino acids. Looked up from germline, CDR1 is SGHRS and CDR2 is YFSETQ. The CDR3 sequence: CASTPAGGAVTGELFF. The CDR3 nucleotides read TGCGCCAGCACCCCGGCGGGGGGGGCCGTCACCGGGGAGCTGTTTTTT.

This chain connects TRBV6-1 to TRBJ2-2, with D tentatively TRBD1 (5 bases). Trimming cost V 2 bases and J 4 bases, with 8 bases left between them. Looked up from germline, CDR1 is MNHNS and CDR2 is SASEGT. This CDR3 comprises 14 residues. The CDR3 DNA is TGTGCCAGCAGTGAAAGGGGTTTCACCGGGGAGCTGTTTTTT. Amino acid sequence: CASSERGFTGELFF.

This clone came up a few times. This chain uses TRBV5-6 with TRBJ2-7; TRBD2 is a possible D gene (6 bases). V was pared by 1 base and J by 0 bases, with 20 bases between. CDR3 length: 18 residues. The germline V gene encodes CDR1 SGHDT and CDR2 YYEEEE. CDR3 nucleotide sequence: TGTGCCAGCAGCTTGTGGAGGGTGGCGGGGCCGGCCTCCTACGAGCAGTACTTC. It is translated as CASSLWRVAGPASYEQYF.

This clone was observed once. The chain couples TRBV11-2 to TRBJ2-2; the match to TRBD2 covers 9 bases. CDR3 size: 15 residues. Looked up from germline, CDR1 is SGHAT and CDR2 is FQNNGV. With 5 bases clipped from V and 8 bases from J, the junction kept 9 bases outside the gene matches. CDR3 residues: CASSLDPGLAGELFF. CDR3 coding DNA: TGTGCCAGCAGCCTTGATCCGGGACTAGCTGGGGAGCTGTTTTTT.

The chain employs TRBV19 and TRBJ1-1; TRBD1 might be the D (5 bases). Germline V gives CDR1 LNHDA, CDR2 SQIVND (reference sequence). The CDR3 contains 15 residues. Deletions cut 2 bases from V and 4 bases from J, with 14 bases between. The CDR3 loop reads CASSIPEGRSTEAFF. CDR3 nucleotides: TGTGCCAGTAGTATACCGGAGGGGCGGAGCACTGAAGCTTTCTTT.

The chain has TRBV20-1 and TRBJ1-1; D is ambiguous. Trimming removed 3 bases at V and 0 bases at J, with 11 bases between. This CDR3 is built from 14 residues. CDR1 is DFQATT and CDR2 is SNEGSKA in the germline V gene (reference sequence). The CDR3 reads CSASMFGMNTEAFF. The CDR3 DNA is TGCAGTGCTAGTATGTTCGGGATGAACACTGAAGCTTTCTTT.

This clone appeared once. The V and J genes are TRBV10-3 and TRBJ2-6; no clear D gene. The CDR3 is 15 amino acids. Looked up from germline, CDR1 is ENHRY and CDR2 is SYGVKD. Deletions cut 3 bases from V and 0 bases from J, with 6 bases between. The chain's CDR3 is CAISDQNSGANVLTF. CDR3 nucleotides: TGTGCCATCAGTGACCAGAACTCTGGGGCCAACGTCCTGACTTTC.

The chain joins TRBV6-5 to TRBJ1-6, with D unclear. Germline V gives CDR1 MNHEY, CDR2 SVGAGI. V was clipped by 4 bases and J by 9 bases, with 16 bases between them. The CDR3 covers 15 residues. The CDR3 DNA reads TGTGCCAGCAGTTTAGGAGGCATGGTGGTTTCACCCCTCCACTTT. This codes for CASSLGGMVVSPLHF.

The chain couples TRBV9 to TRBJ2-1, with 12 bases matching TRBD1. This CDR3 comprises 14 residues. Germline V gene sequence: CDR1 SGDLS, CDR2 YYNGEE. V lost 4 bases to trimming and J lost 7 bases; unmatched junction nucleotides: 3. The CDR3 nucleotides read TGTGCCAGCAGCTGGGGACAGGGGGCGAATGAGCAGTTCTTC. This translates into CASSWGQGANEQFF. The variable domain in full, completed from reference TRBV9 and TRBJ2-1, reads DSGVTQTPKHLITATGQRVTLRCSPRSGDLSVYWYQQSLDQGLQFLIQYYNGEERAKGNILERFSAQQFPDLHSELNLSSLELGDSALYFCASSWGQGANEQFFGPGTRLTVL.

The chain combines TRBV6-1 with TRBJ2-7; 11 bases line up with TRBD2. Germline values: CDR1 MNHNS, CDR2 SASEGT. This CDR3 has 15 residues. With V trimmed by 1 base and J by 2 bases, 1 base remained unmatched. The CDR3 sequence is CASSEGLAGTYEQYF. Here the CDR3 DNA reads TGTGCCAGCAGTGAAGGACTAGCGGGAACCTACGAGCAGTACTTC.

This clone was found once. This sequence joins TRBV4-1 and TRBJ1-1, with 8 positions matching TRBD1. The CDR3 is 15 amino acids. Per germline, CDR1 MGHRA and CDR2 YSYEKL. V shed 1 base, J shed 6 bases, and the junction held 7 bases outside the gene matches. The CDR3 protein is CASSQVGQGAAEAFF. CDR3 coding DNA: TGCGCCAGCAGCCAAGTAGGGCAGGGGGCAGCTGAAGCTTTCTTT.

This clone was found once. For the CDR3, the DNA is TGTGCCAGCAGCTTGCATGGGACAGAAGAAGAGACCCAGTACTTC. Its translation is CASSLHGTEEETQYF. The rearrangement uses TRBV7-9 and TRBJ2-5, with 7 nucleotides matching TRBD1. Germline trimming cut 3 bases from V and 3 bases from J; bases unmatched to any gene: 7. CDR3 length equals 15 residues. From germline, CDR1 is SEHNR and CDR2 FQNEAQ (reference sequence).

This chain joins TRBV5-1 and TRBJ1-6; D is uncertain. In germline, CDR1 is SGHRS, CDR2 YFSETQ. The CDR3 sequence is 14 residues long. Trimming took 4 bases from V and 11 from J, leaving 16 bases between them. The CDR3 loop is CASSQEEGVTPLHF. For the CDR3, the DNA is TGCGCCAGCAGCCAGGAGGAGGGAGTTACACCCCTCCACTTT.

The chain is built from TRBV27 and TRBJ2-7, with D tentatively TRBD1 (5 bases). Germline V CDR1 and CDR2: MNHEY, SMNVEV (reference sequence). With 3 bases removed from V and 0 bases from J, the gap between germline ends came to 15 bases. The CDR3 runs to 16 residues. The CDR3: CASSFSQGSSSYEQYF. The CDR3, as DNA: TGTGCCAGCAGTTTCTCCCAGGGCTCGAGCTCCTACGAGCAGTACTTC.

The CDR3 loop is CASSIDRGNQPQHF. CDR3 DNA: TGTGCCAGTAGTATCGACAGGGGGAATCAGCCCCAGCATTTT. The J gene is TRBJ1-5, the V gene TRBV19, with TRBD1 matching 9 bases. The ends lost 3 bases at V and 4 bases at J; junction bases unmatched: 1. This CDR3 has 14 amino acids. Germline values: CDR1 LNHDA, CDR2 SQIVND (reference sequence).

The sample holds one count of this clone. The chain carries TRBV5-6 and TRBJ2-3; tentatively, D is TRBD1 (5 bases). In germline, CDR1 is SGHDT, CDR2 YYEEEE. The germline V and J ends were trimmed by 0 bases and 4 bases, with 9 bases remaining between them. The CDR3 length is 14 residues. The CDR3 DNA is TGTGCCAGCAGCTTGGTATCAGGGCCAGATACGCAGTATTTT. Translated: CASSLVSGPDTQYF.